The clone carrying this TCR beta chain was seen ten or more times. Antigen: not known. Graves' hyperthyroidism showing no ophthalmopathy progression within 18 months was considered stable. Template material for amplifying TCR beta CDR3 regions consisted of RNA transcripts. A set of HTBI primers served as the primers for a first-round RT-PCR of the TCR CDR3. A single record per CDR3 protein comes from TCRdb applying MiXCR to the multiplex PCR reads. The table includes 500,000 to 700,000 distinct CDR3 sequences, approximately 16% detected once. The data belong to a study of T cells in Graves' hyperthyroidism and ophthalmopathy. The overall study: At the time of initial diagnosis and before any treatment, peripheral blood was collected. Overall study results and limits: In blood, most of the thyroid clonotypes expanded above 0.001 were also present.

Sequencing input: blood. The TCR was taken from a woman aged 18-29 years with Graves' hyperthyroidism.

CDR3 loop: CSARGPNTEAFF. The CDR3 region has the DNA TGCAGTGCCCGGGGACCGAACACTGAAGCTTTCTTT. This rearrangement joins TRBV20-1 to TRBJ1-1; a weak D match, TRBD1 (5 bases). The CDR3 extends over 12 amino acids. Per the germline V gene, CDR1 is DFQATT and CDR2 is SNEGSKA (reference sequence). The V gene lost 6 bases and the J gene lost 1 base, with 9 bases spanning the gap.